These 3 T cell receptor beta chains originate from one sample sequenced in a study of identical twins. TCRdb re-derived calls from the 5' RACE reads in MiXCR, one entry per CDR3 protein. The profile covers roughly 570,000 distinct CDR3 sequences, with just under 10% appearing a single time and roughly 3% taken by the ten largest. The sample was also reused in another study, on yellow fever vaccine responses in identical twins.

Sequencing was performed on PBMCs. Source of these receptors: a young woman in good health.

Note on this clonotype: A junction end diverges from the germline sequence, so it may reflect a read error. CDR3 sequence: CCARGSGRVSYNEQFF. The CDR3 DNA reads as TGCTGTGCTAGAGGTAGCGGGAGGGTGTCATACAATGAGCAGTTCTTC. The gene calls are TRBV20-1 and TRBJ2-1; 11 positions agree with TRBD2. The CDR3 is made up of 16 amino acids. Germline V gene data show CDR1 as DFQATT and CDR2 as SNEGSKA (reference sequence).

This clonotype was counted ten times or more. V usage is TRBV20-1 and J usage is TRBJ1-1; D is perhaps TRBD1 (5 bases). With 4 bases removed from V and 4 bases from J, the gap between germline ends came to 13 bases. This CDR3 comprises 13 residues. Germline CDR1 reads DFQATT; CDR2 reads SNEGSKA (reference sequence). The CDR3 region is CSANVRAGTEAFF. Here the CDR3 DNA reads TGCAGTGCTAATGTCAGGGCCGGCACTGAAGCTTTCTTT.

A word on this clonotype: A read error may be the cause here, since a much bigger clone is one base away. The genes are TRBV7-7 and TRBJ2-5, with a possible D match to TRBD1 (5 bases). The CDR3 is 14 residues long. CDR1 is SSHAT and CDR2 is FNYEAQ in the germline V gene (reference sequence). This CDR3 reads CASSPPDRQETQYF. The CDR3 nucleotides read TGTGCTAGCTCTCCCCCCGACAGACAAGAGACCCAGTACTTC.